These T cell receptor beta chains were read from a single sample in a study of CD8 T cells in Susac syndrome. TCRdb re-called the immunoSEQ multiplex PCR reads through MiXCR, storing one row per CDR3 protein. Here the sample spans some 180,000 distinct CDR3 sequences, roughly 94% being singletons. The sequencing input was CD4+ T cells from PBMCs. The receptors were gathered from a human donor in good health. CDR3s include the opening cysteine and the closing phenylalanine or tryptophan. Fields, in order: clone size, D gene, J gene, V gene, CDR3 DNA, CDR3 protein. A D gene is named only where the DNA matches it firmly. A row's size may be missing; if present it is once, few, many or a size class.

size: -
D: TRBD1
J: TRBJ2-5
V: TRBV30
DNA: TGTGCCTGGAGTAGAACAGGGGGCATGTTCCAAGAGACCCAGTACTTC
CDR3: CAWSRTGGMFQETQYF

size: -
D: -
J: TRBJ2-5
V: TRBV20-1
DNA: TGCAGTGCTAGAGTCAGTCTGGCTCAAGAGACCCAGTACTTC
CDR3: CSARVSLAQETQYF

size: -
D: -
J: TRBJ2-3
V: TRBV29-1
DNA: TGCAGCGTTGATGACCGGTCGACGCAGTATTTT
CDR3: CSVDDRSTQYF

size: -
D: -
J: TRBJ2-1
V: TRBV30
DNA: TGTGCCTGGAGTGTAAATCTGGGTAGTGAGCCGTTCTTC
CDR3: CAWSVNLGSEPFF

size: -
D: TRBD1
J: TRBJ2-7
V: TRBV10-3
DNA: TGTGCCATCAGTGAGCTCACGATGACCAACAGGGGTAGCTCCTACGAGCAGTACTTC
CDR3: CAISELTMTNRGSSYEQYF

size: once
D: TRBD2
J: TRBJ2-7
V: TRBV4-3
DNA: TGCGCCAGCAGCCAAGAGTCTGGCGGGAGCTACGAGCAGTACTTC
CDR3: CASSQESGGSYEQYF

size: -
D: TRBD1
J: TRBJ2-7
V: TRBV20-1
DNA: TGCAGTGCCGAGACAGGGTTTTACGAGCAGTACTTC
CDR3: CSAETGFYEQYF

size: -
D: TRBD1
J: TRBJ2-1
V: TRBV6-2/TRBV6-3
DNA: TGTGCCAGCAGCCCACAGGGGGCTGAGCAGTTCTTC
CDR3: CASSPQGAEQFF

size: -
D: TRBD1
J: TRBJ2-7
V: TRBV7-9
DNA: TGTGCCAGCAGCCTCAGAGGACAGGGAGCCTCCTACGAGCAGTACTTC
CDR3: CASSLRGQGASYEQYF

size: -
D: -
J: TRBJ1-2
V: TRBV2
DNA: TGTGCCAGCAGTGGCGACTCCCGCAACTATGGCTACACCTTC
CDR3: CASSGDSRNYGYTF

size: -
D: -
J: TRBJ2-1
V: TRBV7-2
DNA: TGTGCCAGCAGCTTAAGTACAGTTTACAATGAGCAGTTCTTC
CDR3: CASSLSTVYNEQFF

size: -
D: -
J: TRBJ2-5
V: TRBV20-1
DNA: TGCAGTGCCCCAAAAAAAGAGACCCAGTACTTC
CDR3: CSAPKKETQYF

size: -
D: TRBD1
J: TRBJ2-7
V: TRBV28
DNA: TGTGCCAGCACCCAGACAGGGGCCCACGAGCAGTACTTC
CDR3: CASTQTGAHEQYF